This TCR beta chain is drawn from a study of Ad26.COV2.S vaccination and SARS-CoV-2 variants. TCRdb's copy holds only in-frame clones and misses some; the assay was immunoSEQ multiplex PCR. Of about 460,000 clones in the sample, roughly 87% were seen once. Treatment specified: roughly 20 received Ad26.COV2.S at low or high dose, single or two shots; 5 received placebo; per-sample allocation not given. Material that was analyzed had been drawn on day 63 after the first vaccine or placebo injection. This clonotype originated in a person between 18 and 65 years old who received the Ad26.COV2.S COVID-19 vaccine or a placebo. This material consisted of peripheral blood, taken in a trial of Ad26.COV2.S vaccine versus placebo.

The CDR3 coding sequence is TGTGCCAGCAGCTTAGCGGGGGCCCAAGAGACCCAGTACTTC. Its translation: CASSLAGAQETQYF. The V call is TRBV7-2, the J call TRBJ2-5, with D perhaps TRBD1 (6 bases). Trimming shortened V by 0 bases and J by 1 base, and 6 bases separated the two germline ends. This CDR3 has 14 residues. CDR1 is SGHTA and CDR2 is FQGNSA in the germline V gene.